The rows below give T cell receptor beta chains drawn from one sample of a study of T cell changes during pregnancy in multiple sclerosis. Measured with immunoSEQ multiplex PCR; TCRdb has only the in-frame clones, and not every one. The sample comprises approximately 46,000 clones, around 89% of which are singletons, and around 5% rests with the top ten. This specimen consisted of peripheral blood, obtained after pregnancy. Every receptor here comes from a female donor in good health, enrolled as a control in a pregnancy study. CDR3s include the opening cysteine and the closing phenylalanine or tryptophan. The D gene is left open where the match is weak. Where a row states a size, it is once, few, many or the class of an expanded clone; other rows omit it.

TRBJ2-1	.	.	TRBV25-1	CASSAPGVPILGNEQFF	TGTGCCAGCAGTGCCCCCGGGGTCCCGATCTTAGGCAATGAGCAGTTCTTC
TRBJ2-7	once	TRBD1	TRBV7-7	CASSLGAPGQGAEQYF	TGTGCTAGCAGCTTAGGGGCCCCCGGACAGGGTGCCGAGCAGTACTTC
TRBJ2-2	.	.	TRBV7-2	CASSLGGRDTGELFF	TGTGCCAGCAGCTTAGGGGGGCGCGACACCGGGGAGCTGTTTTTT
TRBJ2-3	.	TRBD2	TRBV7-2	CASSWSGASTDTQYF	TGTGCCAGCAGCTGGAGCGGGGCTAGCACAGATACGCAGTATTTT
TRBJ2-7	.	.	TRBV6-4	CASSLSRRAQVGEQYF	TGTGCCAGCAGTCTGAGTAGGCGGGCCCAGGTAGGCGAGCAGTACTTC
TRBJ2-7	.	.	TRBV27	CASSPLGLASSYEQYF	TGTGCCAGCAGTCCCCTCGGACTCGCAAGCTCCTACGAGCAGTACTTC
TRBJ1-2	few	.	TRBV20-1	CSVSFEGYTF	TGCAGCGTTAGTTTCGAAGGCTACACCTTC
TRBJ2-1	.	TRBD2	TRBV9	CASSPAGLAGDYNEQFF	TGTGCCAGCAGCCCCGCGGGACTAGCGGGGGACTACAATGAGCAGTTCTTC
TRBJ1-6	once	.	TRBV10-3	CAMQGTNNSPLHF	TGTGCCATGCAGGGAACCAATAATTCACCCCTCCACTTT
TRBJ1-2	.	.	TRBV6-1	CASSRGWDYGYTF	TGTGCCAGCAGTAGGGGATGGGACTATGGCTACACCTTC
TRBJ2-7	.	TRBD2	TRBV6-5	CASHTVAGVREQYF	TGTGCCAGCCATACAGTAGCGGGAGTTCGTGAGCAGTACTTC
TRBJ2-5	.	.	TRBV14	CASSQDLGALETQYF	TGTGCCAGCAGCCAAGATTTAGGGGCACTAGAGACCCAGTACTTC
TRBJ2-5	.	TRBD1	TRBV6-5	CASRGTGSGQETQYF	TGTGCCAGCAGAGGGACAGGGTCTGGGCAAGAGACCCAGTACTTC
TRBJ1-1	.	TRBD1	TRBV4-2	CASSHPGQGLNTEAFF	TGTGCCAGCAGCCACCCGGGACAGGGCCTGAACACTGAAGCTTTCTTT
TRBJ1-1	few	.	TRBV19	CASSIFGGTEAFF	TGTGCCAGTAGTATCTTCGGGGGCACTGAAGCTTTCTTT
TRBJ2-3	.	TRBD2	TRBV29-1	CSVEPSGSTDTQYF	TGCAGCGTTGAACCGAGCGGGAGTACAGATACGCAGTATTTT
TRBJ2-7	once	.	TRBV7-8	CASSLGGIYEQYF	TGTGCCAGCAGCTTAGGCGGGATTTACGAGCAGTACTTC
TRBJ2-7	.	TRBD2	TRBV11-2	CASSLDSGSYEQYF	TGTGCCAGCAGCTTAGATAGCGGGAGCTACGAGCAGTACTTC
TRBJ2-7	.	.	TRBV11-3	CASSLDGTVEQYF	TGTGCCAGCAGCTTAGACGGGACTGTCGAGCAGTACTTC
TRBJ2-7	once	TRBD2	TRBV18	CASSPIAGATYEQYF	TGTGCCAGCTCCCCGATAGCGGGGGCCACCTACGAGCAGTACTTC
TRBJ1-1	.	.	TRBV6-1	CASSFLQGIDTEAFF	TGTGCCAGCAGCTTTTTACAGGGAATTGACACTGAAGCTTTCTTT
TRBJ2-7	.	TRBD1	TRBV9	CASSASQGARDEQYF	TGTGCCAGCAGCGCCTCACAGGGGGCTCGGGACGAGCAGTACTTC
TRBJ2-5	few	TRBD1	TRBV5-6	CASSADDRGGETQYF	TGTGCCAGCAGCGCCGACGACAGGGGCGGAGAGACCCAGTACTTC
TRBJ2-3	.	TRBD2	TRBV9	CASSVAGGQVTQYF	TGTGCCAGCAGCGTAGCGGGGGGGCAAGTTACGCAGTATTTT
TRBJ2-5	.	.	TRBV5-1	CASSRDWGETQYF	TGCGCCAGCAGCCGGGACTGGGGTGAGACCCAGTACTTC